These 30 T cell receptor beta chains came from one sample sequenced in a study of regulatory T cells in long-lasting Graves disease. Time point denoted: persistent/refractory GD, antithyroid drugs over 5 years with positive TRAb. PBMC RNA served as the TCR library source. Library construction for TCR beta used iRepertoire HTBI primers and Arm-PCR of CDR3 regions. TCRdb fed the multiplex PCR reads into MiXCR, producing one record per CDR3 protein. The sample carries some 420,000 distinct CDR3 sequences, around a fifth recorded once. This material consisted of peripheral blood mononuclear cells (PBMCs), taken when the disease was refractory, from a patient treated with antithyroid drugs. All receptors derive from a female donor with Graves disease.

On this clonotype: Just one base apart from a much larger clone, this may be a read error. The chain links TRBV7-2 to TRBJ1-2; D is possibly TRBD1 (6 bases). Germline loops: CDR1 SGHTA, CDR2 FQGNSA. This CDR3 contains 13 residues. CDR3 loop: CASSSTSTGGHTF. The DNA for the CDR3 is TGTGCCAGCAGCTCTACCTCGACAGGTGGCCACACCTTC.

This chain connects TRBV13 to TRBJ2-2; 12 bases match TRBD2. Per germline, CDR1 PRHDT and CDR2 FYEKMQ (reference sequence). The V segment lost 4 bases and the J segment 4 bases; nucleotides outside the gene matches: 10. The CDR3 has 18 residues. CDR3 in amino acids: CASSSTRLAGVGTGELFF. The DNA of the CDR3 is TGTGCCAGCAGCTCTACCAGACTAGCGGGAGTCGGCACCGGGGAGCTGTTTTTT.

This clonotype was counted at least ten times. V usage is TRBV2 and J usage is TRBJ1-3; no firm D call. Germline lookup yields CDR1 SNHLY and CDR2 FYNNEI. This CDR3 contains 12 residues. The ends were cut back, 8 bases at V and 4 bases at J, with 9 bases in the middle. The CDR3 sequence is CASRESGNTIYF. The CDR3 DNA reads as TGTGCCAGCCGGGAGAGCGGAAACACCATATATTTT. Full variable domain (missing parts from reference TRBV2 and TRBJ1-3): EPEVTQTPSHQVTQMGQEVILRCVPISNHLYFYWYRQILGQKVEFLVSFYNNEISEKSEIFDDQFSVERPDGSNFTLKIRSTKLEDSAMYFCASRESGNTIYFGEGSWLTVV.

The chain uses TRBV6-1 and TRBJ1-1, with 9 bases fitting TRBD1. The CDR3 runs 14 residues. The junction had 7 bases not matched to a gene; V was cut back by 6 bases and J by 5 bases. Per the germline V gene, CDR1 is MNHNS and CDR2 is SASEGT. CDR3 amino acids: CASSMRQGGTEAFF. The CDR3, as DNA: TGTGCCAGCAGCATGCGACAGGGGGGAACTGAAGCTTTCTTT.

This clonotype has at least ten counts. The V gene is TRBV7-2, the J gene TRBJ1-2, with D possibly matching TRBD1 (6 bases). CDR1 SGHTA and CDR2 FQGNSA come from the germline V gene. The V and J ends lost 5 bases and 0 bases respectively, with 13 bases between them. This CDR3 comprises 15 residues. The CDR3, as DNA: TGTGCCAGCAGCAAAGCAGGGGTATCTAACTATGGCTACACCTTC. This translates into CASSKAGVSNYGYTF.

This chain uses TRBV7-9 with TRBJ1-5; 8 bases fit TRBD1. The trim removed 5 bases at V and 0 bases at J, leaving 6 bases unmatched. CDR1 is SEHNR and CDR2 is FQNEAQ in the germline V gene (reference sequence). The length of the CDR3 is 16 residues. The chain's CDR3 is CASSRQGQDSNQPQHF. The CDR3 DNA follows: TGTGCCAGCAGCCGTCAGGGACAGGATAGCAATCAGCCCCAGCATTTT.

This clonotype came up many times. This chain uses TRBV24-1 with TRBJ1-2; 7 bases fit TRBD1. The germline gives CDR1 KGHDR, CDR2 SFDVKD. The CDR3 totals 17 residues. V dropped 4 bases and J dropped 8; count of bases not matched to a gene: 18. CDR3 in amino acids: CATSDHEGARGSEGYTF. The CDR3 coding sequence is TGTGCCACCAGTGACCACGAGGGGGCAAGGGGTTCGGAAGGCTACACCTTC.

Ten or more counts support this clonotype. The chain employs TRBV28 and TRBJ2-3; 16 nucleotides agree with TRBD2. Germline CDR1 reads MDHEN; CDR2 reads SYDVKM. The CDR3 runs to 17 residues. V shed 9 bases and J 6 bases; nucleotides not matched to a gene: 12. CDR3 DNA sequence: TGTGCCAGTCGAAAGCCGGGACTAGCGGGAGGGCCGGATACGCAGTATTTT. It codes for CASRKPGLAGGPDTQYF.

The chain employs TRBV20-1 and TRBJ1-1; D is perhaps TRBD1 (5 bases). The germline V and J ends were trimmed by 0 bases and 10 bases, with 12 bases remaining between them. The germline V gene has CDR1 DFQATT and CDR2 SNEGSKA (reference sequence). This CDR3 is 12 amino acids long. The CDR3 DNA follows: TGCAGTGCTAGAGATCTGGGCGGGGGAGCTTTCTTT. This encodes CSARDLGGGAFF.

The chain uses TRBV9 and TRBJ1-1, with 7 bases matching TRBD1. Germline trimming cut 6 bases from V and 4 bases from J; bases unmatched to any gene: 6. Germline CDR1 SGDLS, CDR2 YYNGEE. CDR3 length: 13 residues. The CDR3, as DNA: TGTGCCAGCACCTCCCAGGGGGGCACTGAAGCTTTCTTT. Its protein is CASTSQGGTEAFF. Supplemented by reference TRBV9 and TRBJ1-1, the full variable domain reads DSGVTQTPKHLITATGQRVTLRCSPRSGDLSVYWYQQSLDQGLQFLIQYYNGEERAKGNILERFSAQQFPDLHSELNLSSLELGDSALYFCASTSQGGTEAFFGQGTRLTVV.

This clonotype was recorded many times. The V call is TRBV27, the J call TRBJ2-3; TRBD2 agrees at 7 bases. The V gene end was trimmed by 3 bases and the J gene end by 8 bases; junction bases not matched to a gene: 5. The germline CDR1 and CDR2 sequences are MNHEY and SMNVEV (reference sequence). This CDR3 is built from 13 residues. The CDR3 sequence: CASSLGRGGTQYF. For the CDR3, the DNA is TGTGCCAGCAGTTTGGGGAGGGGCGGTACGCAGTATTTT.

This clonotype came up many times. This chain uses TRBV2 with TRBJ2-2; D is ambiguous. The V end lost 4 bases, the J end lost 0 bases, and 6 bases lay between the germline ends. The germline V gene encodes CDR1 SNHLY and CDR2 FYNNEI. The CDR3 is 14 residues long. CDR3 nucleotide sequence: TGTGCCAGCAGTGTGGGATCGAACACCGGGGAGCTGTTTTTT. The encoded protein is CASSVGSNTGELFF.

The V and J genes are TRBV7-3 and TRBJ2-2, with TRBD2 identical over 10 bases. With V trimmed by 6 bases and J by 6 bases, 1 base remained unmatched. The V gene's germline CDR1 is SGHTA and CDR2 FQGTGA. The CDR3 length is 13 residues. CDR3 bases: TGTGCCAGCAGGAGCGGGGGGGCCGGGGAGCTGTTTTTT. Translating gives CASRSGGAGELFF.

At least ten counts were recorded for this clonotype. This sequence joins TRBV28 and TRBJ1-4; no firm D call. Germline CDR1 MDHEN, CDR2 SYDVKM. There are 15 residues in the CDR3. Trimming removed 7 bases from V and 7 bases from J, with 19 bases in between. The CDR3 DNA sequence: TGTGCCAGCAAAGTTGGGCGGGGATGGCGTGAAAAACTGTTTTTT. It specifies CASKVGRGWREKLFF. Supplemented by reference TRBV28 and TRBJ1-4, the full variable domain reads DVKVTQSSRYLVKRTGEKVFLECVQDMDHENMFWYRQDPGLGLRLIYFSYDVKMKEKGDIPEGYSVSREKKERFSLILESASTNQTSMYLCASKVGRGWREKLFFGSGTQLSVL.

This clonotype was seen only a few times. This chain links TRBV9 with TRBJ2-5; the D gene could be TRBD1 or TRBD2 (7 bases each). In germline, CDR1 is SGDLS, CDR2 YYNGEE. The CDR3 contains 14 residues. Deletions cut 3 bases from V and 3 bases from J, with 12 bases between. The CDR3 region is CASSAGGAKETQYF. In DNA, the CDR3 is TGTGCCAGCAGCGCAGGGGGGGCAAAAGAGACCCAGTACTTC.

With regard to this clonotype: A read error may explain this, as a much larger clone is one base away. The CDR3 end shows no conserved phenylalanine or tryptophan, and so a read error is likely. The chain joins TRBV5-1 to TRBJ1-1; the D is unclear. Germline V lookup: CDR1 SGHRS, CDR2 YFSETQ. V was clipped by 2 bases and J by 1 base, with 9 bases between them. CDR3 size: 14 residues. As DNA, the CDR3 is TGCGCCAGCAGCTTCACGGTTCGGAACACTGAAGCTTTCTCT. This codes for CASSFTVRNTEAFS.

This chain joins TRBV7-6 and TRBJ2-5, with unresolved D. The CDR3 is made up of 12 amino acids. Trimming removed 1 base at V and 5 bases at J, with 5 bases between. Looked up from germline, CDR1 is SGHVS and CDR2 is FNYEAQ. The CDR3 coding sequence is TGTGCCAGCAGCTTAGTTTTGGAGACCCAGTACTTC. It is translated as CASSLVLETQYF.

This clonotype was observed a few times. The V call is TRBV28, the J call TRBJ1-1; D is unresolved. The CDR3 sequence is 11 residues long. Per germline, CDR1 MDHEN and CDR2 SYDVKM. V was clipped by 3 bases and J by 10 bases, with 9 bases between them. CDR3 sequence: CASSFRLGAFF. Written as DNA, the CDR3 is TGTGCCAGCAGTTTTAGACTTGGAGCTTTCTTT.

The V call is TRBV24-1, the J call TRBJ2-1; 10 nucleotides line up with TRBD2. Germline CDR1 KGHDR, CDR2 SFDVKD. J gave up 2 bases and V 6 bases, and 3 bases lay outside the gene matches. CDR3 length equals 15 residues. Written as DNA, the CDR3 is TGTGCCACCAGTCTAGCGGGGGACCCCTACAATGAGCAGTTCTTC. It translates to CATSLAGDPYNEQFF.

This clonotype was counted ten times or more. V is TRBV3-1 and J is TRBJ1-2; D might be TRBD1 (5 bases). CDR1 and CDR2 from the germline V gene are LGHDT and YNNKEL (reference sequence). The CDR3 is 14 residues long. V was trimmed by 5 bases and J by 2 bases, leaving 12 bases between them. The CDR3 loop reads CASSFEAGNYGYTF. CDR3 DNA sequence: TGTGCCAGCAGCTTCGAGGCAGGGAACTATGGCTACACCTTC.

This clonotype was recorded many times. The chain recombines TRBV7-2 with TRBJ2-5; the match to TRBD1 covers 9 bases. J gave up 5 bases and V 5 bases, and 6 bases lay outside the gene matches. Germline CDR1 reads SGHTA; CDR2 reads FQGNSA. This CDR3 is built from 14 residues. The CDR3 is CASSPQGAGETQYF. CDR3 sequence (DNA): TGTGCCAGCAGCCCACAGGGGGCGGGGGAGACCCAGTACTTC.

This clonotype was found many times. The V gene is TRBV11-3, the J gene TRBJ2-5, with 7 bases matching TRBD1. The junction had 7 bases not matched to a gene; V was cut back by 5 bases and J by 4 bases. CDR1 SGHNT and CDR2 YENEEA come from the germline V gene. The CDR3 is 14 amino acids. The CDR3 is CASSGTGQLETQYF. The CDR3 DNA reads as TGTGCCAGCAGCGGAACGGGACAGCTAGAGACCCAGTACTTC.

For this clonotype: Given a much more abundant clone one base away, this may be a read error. V usage is TRBV20-1 and J usage is TRBJ2-6; D may be TRBD2 (6 bases). The CDR3 loop spans 14 amino acids. The germline V gene encodes CDR1 DFQATT and CDR2 SNEGSKA (reference sequence). Trimming shortened V by 6 bases and J by 6 bases, and 15 bases separated the two germline ends. The CDR3 coding sequence is TGCAGTGCCAAGGTGGGGACTGAGGCCAACGTCCTGACTTTC. It yields the protein CSAKVGTEANVLTF.

This clonotype occurred many times. This chain connects TRBV6-5 to TRBJ2-7; possible D gene TRBD2, 7 bases. Deletions cut 3 bases from V and 3 bases from J, with 12 bases between. The CDR3 covers 14 residues. Germline loops: CDR1 MNHEY, CDR2 SVGAGI. In DNA, the CDR3 is TGTGCCAGCAGTTATCCGGGGGGCTACTACGAGCAGTACTTC. This encodes CASSYPGGYYEQYF.

CDR3 sequence reads: CASSFNDNEQFF. The DNA for the CDR3 is TGTGCCAGCAGTTTCAATGACAATGAGCAGTTCTTC. This chain links TRBV28 with TRBJ2-1, with unresolved D. Per germline, CDR1 MDHEN and CDR2 SYDVKM. CDR3 length: 12 residues. V was clipped by 3 bases and J by 5 bases, with 5 bases between them.

The gene calls are TRBV14 and TRBJ2-7; TRBD1 is a possible D gene (6 bases). The germline V gene encodes CDR1 SGHDN and CDR2 FVKESK. This CDR3 has 18 residues. Deletions cut 2 bases from V and 3 bases from J, with 23 bases between. The CDR3 loop reads CASSQNWWSGAGDYEQYF. The CDR3 coding sequence is TGTGCCAGCAGCCAAAATTGGTGGTCAGGGGCCGGGGACTACGAGCAGTACTTC.

V is TRBV7-9 and J is TRBJ2-5; the match to TRBD1 covers 9 bases. The CDR3 totals 14 residues. Germline lookup yields CDR1 SEHNR and CDR2 FQNEAQ (reference sequence). The ends lost 5 bases at V and 4 bases at J; junction bases unmatched: 5. The chain's CDR3 is CASSRTGELETQYF. In DNA, the CDR3 is TGTGCCAGCAGCCGGACAGGGGAACTAGAGACCCAGTACTTC. Filled out from reference TRBV7-9 and TRBJ2-5, the complete variable domain reads DTGVSQNPRHKITKRGQNVTFRCDPISEHNRLYWYRQTLGQGPEFLTYFQNEAQLEKSRLLSDRFSAERPKGSFSTLEIQRTEQGDSAMYLCASSRTGELETQYFGPGTRLLVL.

This clonotype was detected only a few times. The chain carries TRBV5-4 and TRBJ1-6; no reliable D call. Looked up from germline, CDR1 is SGHNT and CDR2 is YYREEE (reference sequence). Trimming shortened V by 0 bases and J by 7 bases, and 8 bases separated the two germline ends. The CDR3 spans 14 residues. The DNA of the CDR3 is TGTGCCAGCAGCTTGGTCGGTGGAAATTCACCCCTCCACTTT. Its translation: CASSLVGGNSPLHF.

This clonotype was seen only a few times. This chain connects TRBV6-1 to TRBJ1-2, with TRBD1 identical over 7 bases. CDR1 is MNHNS and CDR2 is SASEGT in the germline V gene. The CDR3 loop spans 13 amino acids. The trim removed 5 bases at V and 7 bases at J, leaving 7 bases unmatched. For the CDR3, the DNA is TGTGCCAGCAGTAACAGGGGCCCGGCTGGCTACACCTTC. It translates to CASSNRGPAGYTF.

This clonotype was recorded many times. The chain carries TRBV12-3 or TRBV12-4 and TRBJ2-7, with unresolved D. The CDR3 runs to 15 residues. Trimming stripped 3 bases from V and 0 bases from J, with 12 bases between. The CDR3 coding sequence is TGTGCCAGCAGTTTCGGCGGCGGCATCTCCTACGAGCAGTACTTC. Its translation is CASSFGGGISYEQYF.